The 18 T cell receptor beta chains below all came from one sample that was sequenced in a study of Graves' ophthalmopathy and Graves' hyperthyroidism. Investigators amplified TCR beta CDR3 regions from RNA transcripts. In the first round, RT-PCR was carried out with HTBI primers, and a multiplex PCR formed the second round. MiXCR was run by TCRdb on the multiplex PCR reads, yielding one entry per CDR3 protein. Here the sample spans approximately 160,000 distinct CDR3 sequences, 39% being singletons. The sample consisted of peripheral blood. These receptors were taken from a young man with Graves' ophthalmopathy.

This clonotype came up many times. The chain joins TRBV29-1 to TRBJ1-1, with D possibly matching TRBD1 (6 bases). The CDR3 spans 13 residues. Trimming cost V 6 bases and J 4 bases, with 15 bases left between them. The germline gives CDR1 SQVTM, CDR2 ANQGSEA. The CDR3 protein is CSVAEGVRTEAFF. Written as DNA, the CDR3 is TGCAGCGTCGCTGAGGGGGTGCGCACTGAAGCTTTCTTT. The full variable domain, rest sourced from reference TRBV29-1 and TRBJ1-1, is SAVISQKPSRDICQRGTSLTIQCQVDSQVTMMFWYRQQPGQSLTLIATANQGSEATYESGFVIDKFPISRPNLTFSTLTVSNMSPEDSSIYLCSVAEGVRTEAFFGQGTRLTVV.

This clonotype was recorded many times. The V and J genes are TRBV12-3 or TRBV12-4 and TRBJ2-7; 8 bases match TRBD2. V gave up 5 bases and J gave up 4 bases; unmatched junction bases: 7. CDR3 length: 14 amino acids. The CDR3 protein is CASSVSGTQYEQYF. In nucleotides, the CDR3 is TGTGCCAGCAGTGTTAGCGGGACACAGTACGAGCAGTACTTC.

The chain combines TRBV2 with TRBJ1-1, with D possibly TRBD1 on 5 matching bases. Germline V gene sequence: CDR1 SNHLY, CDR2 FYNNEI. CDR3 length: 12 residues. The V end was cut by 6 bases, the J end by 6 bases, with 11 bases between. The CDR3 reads CASSTREAEAFF. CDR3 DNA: TGTGCCAGCAGCACCAGGGAGGCTGAAGCTTTCTTT.

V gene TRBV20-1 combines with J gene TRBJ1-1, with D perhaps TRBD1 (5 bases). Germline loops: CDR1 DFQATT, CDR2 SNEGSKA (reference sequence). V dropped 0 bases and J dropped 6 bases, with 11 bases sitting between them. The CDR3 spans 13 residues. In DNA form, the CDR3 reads TGCAGTGCTAGAGATTCCAGGGCGGCTGAAGCTTTCTTT. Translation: CSARDSRAAEAFF.

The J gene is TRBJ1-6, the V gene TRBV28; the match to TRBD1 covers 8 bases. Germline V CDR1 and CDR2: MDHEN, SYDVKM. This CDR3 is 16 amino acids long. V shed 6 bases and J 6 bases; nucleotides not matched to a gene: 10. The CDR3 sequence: CASRTSPGQVNSPLHF. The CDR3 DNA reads TGTGCCAGCAGAACATCACCGGGACAGGTTAATTCACCCCTCCACTTT.

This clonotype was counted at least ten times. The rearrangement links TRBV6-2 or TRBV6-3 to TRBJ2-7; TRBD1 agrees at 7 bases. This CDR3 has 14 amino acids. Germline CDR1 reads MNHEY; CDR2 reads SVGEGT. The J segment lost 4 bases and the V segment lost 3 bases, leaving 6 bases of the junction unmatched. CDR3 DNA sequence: TGTGCCAGCAGTTATCAGACAGGGTCGTACGAGCAGTACTTC. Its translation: CASSYQTGSYEQYF.

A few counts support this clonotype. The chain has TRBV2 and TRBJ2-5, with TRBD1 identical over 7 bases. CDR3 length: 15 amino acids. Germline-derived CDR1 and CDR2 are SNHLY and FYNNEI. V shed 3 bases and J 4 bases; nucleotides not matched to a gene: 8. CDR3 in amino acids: CASSEVAGGRETQYF. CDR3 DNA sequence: TGTGCCAGCAGTGAGGTTGCAGGGGGAAGAGAGACCCAGTACTTC.

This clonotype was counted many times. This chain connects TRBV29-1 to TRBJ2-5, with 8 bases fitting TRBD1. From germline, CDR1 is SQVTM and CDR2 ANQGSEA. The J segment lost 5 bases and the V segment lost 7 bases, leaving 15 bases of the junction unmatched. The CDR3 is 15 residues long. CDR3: CSGVGQGTPGETQYF. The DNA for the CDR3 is TGCAGCGGTGTCGGACAGGGTACACCCGGCGAGACCCAGTACTTC.

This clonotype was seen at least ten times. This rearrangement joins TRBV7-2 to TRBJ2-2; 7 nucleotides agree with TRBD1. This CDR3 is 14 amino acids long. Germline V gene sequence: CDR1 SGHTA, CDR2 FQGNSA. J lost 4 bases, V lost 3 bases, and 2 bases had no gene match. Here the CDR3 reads CASSFRGLTGELFF. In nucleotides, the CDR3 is TGTGCCAGCAGCTTTAGGGGGCTCACCGGGGAGCTGTTTTTT.

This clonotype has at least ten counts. The CDR3 sequence: CASSLYGGNGYTF. The CDR3 nucleotides read TGCGCCAGCAGCTTATATGGAGGGAATGGCTACACCTTC. The gene calls are TRBV5-1 and TRBJ1-2, with D uncertain. Trimming took off 2 bases at V and 6 bases at J, with 11 bases between the two ends. Germline-derived CDR1 and CDR2 are SGHRS and YFSETQ. There are 13 residues in the CDR3.

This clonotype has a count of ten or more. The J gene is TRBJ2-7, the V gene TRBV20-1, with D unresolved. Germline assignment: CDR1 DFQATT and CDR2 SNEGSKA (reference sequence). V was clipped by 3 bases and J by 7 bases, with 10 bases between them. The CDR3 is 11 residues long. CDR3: CSASDWLEQYF. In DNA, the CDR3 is TGCAGTGCTAGCGATTGGCTTGAGCAGTACTTC.

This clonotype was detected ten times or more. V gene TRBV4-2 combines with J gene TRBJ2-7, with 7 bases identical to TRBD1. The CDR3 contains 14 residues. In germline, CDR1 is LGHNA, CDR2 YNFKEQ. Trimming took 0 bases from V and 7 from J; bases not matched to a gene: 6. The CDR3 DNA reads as TGTGCCAGCAGCCAAGAGGGCAGGGGGTATGAGCAGTACTTC. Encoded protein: CASSQEGRGYEQYF.

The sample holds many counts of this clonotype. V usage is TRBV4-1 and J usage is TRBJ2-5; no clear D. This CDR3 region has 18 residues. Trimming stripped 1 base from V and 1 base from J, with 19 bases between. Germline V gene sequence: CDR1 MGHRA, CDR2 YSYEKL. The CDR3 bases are TGCGCCAGCAGCCAAGTCAATATGGGATTTCAAAGCCAAGAGACCCAGTACTTC. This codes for CASSQVNMGFQSQETQYF.

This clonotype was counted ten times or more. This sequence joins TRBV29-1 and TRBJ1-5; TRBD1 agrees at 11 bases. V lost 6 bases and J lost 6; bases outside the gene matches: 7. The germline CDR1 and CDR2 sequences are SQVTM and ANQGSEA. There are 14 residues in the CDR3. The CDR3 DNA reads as TGCAGCGTAGGGGGCGGGACAGGGGGTCAGCCCCAGCATTTT. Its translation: CSVGGGTGGQPQHF.

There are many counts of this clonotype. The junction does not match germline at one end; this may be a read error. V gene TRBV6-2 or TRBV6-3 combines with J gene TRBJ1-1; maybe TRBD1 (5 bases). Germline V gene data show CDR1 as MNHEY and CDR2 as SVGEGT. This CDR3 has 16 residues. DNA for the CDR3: TGTGCCAGCAACCGTATGAGCAGGGCCCTGAAGACTGAAGCTTTCTTT. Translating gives CASNRMSRALKTEAFF.

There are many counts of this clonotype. CDR3 region: CASSPTGIISYEQYF. The CDR3 coding sequence is TGTGCCAGCAGTCCTACAGGGATCATCTCCTACGAGCAGTACTTC. The chain carries TRBV28 and TRBJ2-7, with D perhaps TRBD1 (6 bases). V was trimmed by 5 bases and J by 0 bases, leaving 14 bases between them. From germline, CDR1 is MDHEN and CDR2 SYDVKM. This CDR3 is 15 amino acids long.

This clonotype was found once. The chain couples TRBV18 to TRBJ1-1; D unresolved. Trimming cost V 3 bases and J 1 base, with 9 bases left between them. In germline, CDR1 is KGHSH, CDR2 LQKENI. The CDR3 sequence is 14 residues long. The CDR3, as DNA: TGTGCCAGCTCACCCTCGACGGAGAACACTGAAGCTTTCTTT. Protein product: CASSPSTENTEAFF.

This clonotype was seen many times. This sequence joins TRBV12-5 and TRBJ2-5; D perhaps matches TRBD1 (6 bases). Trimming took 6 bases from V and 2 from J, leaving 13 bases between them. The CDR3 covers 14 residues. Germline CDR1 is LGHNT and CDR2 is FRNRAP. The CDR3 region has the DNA TGTGCTAGTGGAGACTACAGGGTTCAAGAGACCCAGTACTTC. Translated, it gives CASGDYRVQETQYF.